These 27 T cell receptor beta chains share one sample of origin, sequenced in a study of cytotoxic CD8 clonotypes in ibrutinib-treated CLL. Sequenced by immunoSEQ multiplex PCR; TCRdb stores in-frame clones only, minus some. The data show about 160,000 clones, with roughly four fifths seen just once and about 4.5% held by the top ten. The starting material was PBMCs, obtained after 24 months of ibrutinib treatment. These receptors were obtained from a human donor with chronic lymphocytic leukemia.

The chain couples TRBV29-1 to TRBJ1-5; D gene unclear. The CDR3 contains 12 residues. CDR1 is SQVTM and CDR2 is ANQGSEA in the germline V gene. V gave up 4 bases and J gave up 0 bases, with 4 bases separating them. CDR3 in DNA: TGCAGCGTTGGGTATAGCAATCAGCCCCAGCATTTT. It codes for CSVGYSNQPQHF.

About this clone itself: The germline gene is not matched at one end of the junction; a read error may be the cause. The V gene is TRBV11-2, the J gene TRBJ1-2; no definite D call. The length of the CDR3 is 13 residues. Germline CDR1 SGHAT, CDR2 FQNNGV. The chain's CDR3 is CASSLDPASPYGF. The CDR3 DNA is TGTGCCAGCAGCTTAGATCCGGCCTCCCCATATGGATTC.

The chain employs TRBV14 and TRBJ2-5; 7 bases are shared with TRBD2. Germline V gene sequence: CDR1 SGHDN, CDR2 FVKESK. The J segment lost 1 base and the V segment lost 4 bases, leaving 6 bases of the junction unmatched. The CDR3 extends over 15 amino acids. CDR3 amino acids: CASSRGGRAQETQYF. As DNA, the CDR3 is TGTGCCAGCAGCCGTGGAGGGAGGGCCCAAGAGACCCAGTACTTC. Complete variable domain (other parts from reference TRBV14 and TRBJ2-5): EAGVTQFPSHSVIEKGQTVTLRCDPISGHDNLYWYRRVMGKEIKFLLHFVKESKQDESGMPNNRFLAERTGGTYSTLKVQPAELEDSGVYFCASSRGGRAQETQYFGPGTRLLVL.

This sequence joins TRBV29-1 and TRBJ2-7; 10 nucleotides line up with TRBD2. Germline V CDR1 and CDR2: SQVTM, ANQGSEA. V lost 7 bases to trimming and J lost 0 bases; unmatched junction nucleotides: 6. CDR3 size: 14 residues. CDR3 sequence: CSAVGLAASYEQYF. CDR3 in DNA: TGCAGCGCAGTCGGACTAGCGGCCTCCTACGAGCAGTACTTC.

The CDR3 loop is CASSVGGRYQETQYF. CDR3 nucleotide sequence: TGTGCCAGCAGCGTCGGGGGAAGGTACCAAGAGACCCAGTACTTC. The chain employs TRBV9 and TRBJ2-5; D is possibly TRBD2 (6 bases). CDR3 length equals 15 residues. CDR1 is SGDLS, CDR2 YYNGEE, per germline. Trimming pared 2 bases from V and 0 bases from J, leaving 11 bases between.

The rearrangement joins TRBV7-2 to TRBJ1-2; maybe TRBD1 (5 bases). This CDR3 is 15 amino acids long. V lost 6 bases to trimming and J lost 2 bases, with 16 bases between them. CDR1 is SGHTA and CDR2 is FQGNSA in the germline V gene. The CDR3 loop reads CASSSEGPRNYGYTF. For the CDR3, the DNA is TGTGCCAGCAGTTCAGAGGGACCCAGGAACTATGGCTACACCTTC.

This clone was detected only a few times. This sequence joins TRBV28 and TRBJ2-7, with D possibly TRBD2 on 7 matching bases. Deletions cut 10 bases from V and 6 bases from J, with 16 bases between. Per germline, CDR1 MDHEN and CDR2 SYDVKM. This CDR3 contains 12 residues. This chain's CDR3 is CATLRGGSEQYF. DNA of the CDR3: TGTGCCACCTTAAGGGGGGGCAGCGAGCAGTACTTC.

This rearrangement joins TRBV10-3 to TRBJ2-1, with no clear D. The CDR3 loop spans 15 amino acids. The V end lost 4 bases, the J end lost 0 bases, and 10 bases lay between the germline ends. CDR1 ENHRY and CDR2 SYGVKD come from the germline V gene. The CDR3 loop reads CAISVESGSYNEQFF. The CDR3 nucleotides are TGTGCCATCAGTGTTGAATCGGGCTCCTACAATGAGCAGTTCTTC.

The sample holds a few counts of this clone. This sequence joins TRBV5-6 and TRBJ1-1; D is unresolved. CDR3 length equals 11 residues. CDR1 and CDR2 from the germline V gene are SGHDT and YYEEEE. Trimming took off 3 bases at V and 11 bases at J, with 11 bases between the two ends. As DNA, the CDR3 is TGTGCCAGCAGCTGGTCCCGGGAGGCTTTCTTT. Translated: CASSWSREAFF.

This rearrangement joins TRBV15 to TRBJ2-7; D perhaps matches TRBD1 (7 bases). CDR1 LNHNV and CDR2 YYDKDF come from the germline V gene (reference sequence). V gave up 1 base and J gave up 0 bases, with 13 bases separating them. The CDR3 runs to 16 residues. The CDR3 region is CATSRVGGTASYEQYF. For the CDR3, the DNA is TGTGCCACCAGCAGAGTTGGGGGGACAGCCTCCTACGAGCAGTACTTC.

CDR3 amino acids: CAWSLGLAYEQYF. The CDR3 DNA is TGTGCCTGGAGTCTGGGGTTGGCCTACGAGCAGTACTTC. This chain joins TRBV30 and TRBJ2-7; the D is unclear. In germline, CDR1 is GTSNPN, CDR2 SVGIG (reference sequence). Trimming cost V 2 bases and J 2 bases, with 10 bases left between them. This CDR3 region has 13 residues.

This clone appeared once. The chain uses TRBV7-6 and TRBJ1-2; D unclear. The CDR3 runs to 13 residues. Trimming took off 1 base at V and 8 bases at J, with 11 bases between the two ends. In germline, CDR1 is SGHVS, CDR2 FNYEAQ. The CDR3 protein is CASSLVRAQGYTF. Here the CDR3 DNA reads TGTGCCAGCAGCTTAGTGAGGGCGCAGGGCTACACCTTC. The entire variable domain, with the rest obtained from reference TRBV7-6 and TRBJ1-2, is as follows: GAGVSQSPRYKVTKRGQDVALRCDPISGHVSLYWYRQALGQGPEFLTYFNYEAQQDKSGLPNDRFSAERPEGSISTLTIQRTEQRDSAMYRCASSLVRAQGYTFGSGTRLTVV.

The chain couples TRBV30 to TRBJ2-1; 7 positions agree with TRBD2. The CDR3 extends over 11 amino acids. V lost 4 bases and J lost 6; bases outside the gene matches: 0. The V gene's germline CDR1 is GTSNPN and CDR2 SVGIG (reference sequence). CDR3 protein: CAWTSGNEQFF. The CDR3 bases are TGTGCCTGGACTAGCGGCAATGAGCAGTTCTTC.

J is TRBJ1-2 and V is TRBV19; no clear D. The V gene's germline CDR1 is LNHDA and CDR2 SQIVND (reference sequence). The V end was cut by 5 bases, the J end by 3 bases, with 16 bases between. The CDR3 is 15 amino acids. CDR3 protein: CASSQPGGQHYGYTF. CDR3 coding DNA: TGTGCCAGTAGTCAACCTGGAGGTCAGCACTATGGCTACACCTTC. The entire variable domain, with the rest obtained from reference TRBV19 and TRBJ1-2, is as follows: DGGITQSPKYLFRKEGQNVTLSCEQNLNHDAMYWYRQDPGQGLRLIYYSQIVNDFQKGDIAEGYSVSREKKESFPLTVTSAQKNPTAFYLCASSQPGGQHYGYTFGSGTRLTVV.

This clone was seen more than once but under ten times. This sequence joins TRBV6-4 and TRBJ1-6; no firm D call. CDR3 size: 13 residues. Germline assignment: CDR1 MRHNA and CDR2 SNTAGT. Trimming cost V 2 bases and J 10 bases, with 9 bases left between them. Here the CDR3 reads CASSDGLGSPLHF. For the CDR3, the DNA is TGTGCCAGCAGTGACGGGTTAGGATCACCCCTCCACTTT.

The chain has TRBV30 and TRBJ1-3; no clear D gene. Germline assignment: CDR1 GTSNPN and CDR2 SVGIG (reference sequence). This CDR3 is 15 amino acids long. Trimming removed 4 bases from V and 4 bases from J, with 17 bases in between. The CDR3: CAWNPGTLGGNTIYF. DNA for the CDR3: TGTGCCTGGAACCCGGGAACCTTGGGGGGAAACACCATATATTTT.

V usage is TRBV2 and J usage is TRBJ1-3; D may be TRBD1 (5 bases). Germline assignment: CDR1 SNHLY and CDR2 FYNNEI. The CDR3 spans 15 residues. V gave up 1 base and J gave up 4 bases, with 11 bases separating them. In DNA form, the CDR3 reads TGTGCCAGCAGTGAAGGGGGGTACGGCGGAAACACCATATATTTT. Translation: CASSEGGYGGNTIYF.

The chain combines TRBV7-2 with TRBJ2-4, with a weak D call TRBD2 (6 bases). Germline loops: CDR1 SGHTA, CDR2 FQGNSA. The CDR3 loop spans 16 amino acids. V lost 5 bases to trimming and J lost 1 base, with 15 bases between them. CDR3 DNA: TGTGCCAGCAGCCATCGCGGGGACTTGGCCAAAAACATTCAGTACTTC. It translates to CASSHRGDLAKNIQYF.

The chain has TRBV6-5 and TRBJ2-2; D is uncertain. Germline CDR1 MNHEY, CDR2 SVGAGI. CDR3 length: 13 residues. Trimming took off 8 bases at V and 4 bases at J, with 11 bases between the two ends. The CDR3 region has the DNA TGTGCCAGCTGCCCGGCCGCCACCGGGGAGCTGTTTTTT. This gives the protein CASCPAATGELFF.

The chain uses TRBV9 and TRBJ2-1; D is ambiguous. The CDR3 is 14 amino acids. V was shortened by 0 bases and J by 8 bases, with 12 bases between the two germline ends. The germline gives CDR1 SGDLS, CDR2 YYNGEE. The CDR3 loop reads CASSVASGYHEQFF. CDR3 bases: TGTGCCAGCAGCGTAGCATCGGGTTACCATGAGCAGTTCTTC.

This rearrangement joins TRBV6-5 to TRBJ2-2; no reliable D call. This CDR3 has 16 amino acids. Germline-derived CDR1 and CDR2 are MNHEY and SVGAGI. V was cut by 2 bases and J by 2 bases, with 12 bases left in between. This CDR3 reads CASSYRRTFNTGELFF. In DNA, the CDR3 is TGTGCCAGCAGTTACCGGCGGACGTTTAACACCGGGGAGCTGTTTTTT.

The chain is built from TRBV7-4 and TRBJ2-7; 8 bases line up with TRBD2. Germline values: CDR1 SGHVT, CDR2 SQSDAQ. The CDR3 is made up of 15 amino acids. The V gene end was trimmed by 4 bases and the J gene end by 0 bases; junction bases not matched to a gene: 5. For the CDR3, the DNA is TGTGCCAGCAGCTACGGGACTAGAGGCTCCTACGAGCAGTACTTC. Translating it yields CASSYGTRGSYEQYF.

The chain uses TRBV4-3 and TRBJ2-2, with D hard to call. The germline gives CDR1 LGHNA, CDR2 YSLEER. CDR3 length: 18 amino acids. Deletions cut 1 base from V and 1 base from J, with 16 bases between. The CDR3 DNA reads as TGCGCCAGCAGCCAAGGGAGTGTAAGACAACTGAACACCGGGGAGCTGTTTTTT. Protein sequence: CASSQGSVRQLNTGELFF.

The chain carries TRBV19 and TRBJ1-3; D is perhaps TRBD1 (5 bases). The CDR3 totals 12 residues. Germline V gene lookup returns CDR1 LNHDA and CDR2 SQIVND (reference sequence). V was trimmed by 9 bases and J by 0 bases, leaving 6 bases between them. The CDR3 reads CASGGSGNTIYF. CDR3 DNA: TGTGCCAGCGGGGGCTCTGGAAACACCATATATTTT.

The genes are TRBV14 and TRBJ2-1; tentative D call: TRBD1 (5 bases). The CDR3 has 16 amino acids. Germline V CDR1 and CDR2: SGHDN, FVKESK. Trimming pared 3 bases from V and 0 bases from J, leaving 12 bases between. CDR3 residues: CASSHLGAHSYNEQFF. For the CDR3, the DNA is TGTGCCAGCAGCCACCTTGGGGCGCACTCCTACAATGAGCAGTTCTTC.

J is TRBJ1-5 and V is TRBV19; 10 bases fit TRBD1. This CDR3 comprises 14 residues. Germline V lookup: CDR1 LNHDA, CDR2 SQIVND (reference sequence). J gave up 6 bases and V 7 bases, and 6 bases lay outside the gene matches. CDR3 in amino acids: CASTGTGVFQPQHF. DNA of the CDR3: TGTGCCAGTACCGGGACAGGGGTTTTTCAGCCCCAGCATTTT.

This clone turned up a few times. This chain links TRBV7-2 with TRBJ1-5; D not resolved. Germline CDR1 SGHTA, CDR2 FQGNSA. Trimming removed 6 bases from V and 0 bases from J, with 12 bases in between. The CDR3 loop spans 15 amino acids. The DNA of the CDR3 is TGTGCCAGCAGGAGTGGACTGAATAGCAATCAGCCCCAGCATTTT. This sequence encodes CASRSGLNSNQPQHF.